A selection of T cell receptor beta chains follows, all from one sample in a study of lymphopenia after photon versus proton radiotherapy. TCRdb's copy holds only in-frame clones and misses some; the assay was immunoSEQ multiplex PCR. This table holds tens of thousands of clones, approximately 91% found once. Sequencing was performed on peripheral blood, taken from a patient treated with photon-based radiotherapy. The receptors were gathered from a woman aged 70 to 79 with pancreatic cancer. Each CDR3 is given with its conserved first and last residue. The order of the fields is V gene, D gene, J gene, clone size, CDR3 DNA, CDR3 protein. D genes are given only for firm matches. Only some rows state a clone size, as once, few, many or a class for expanded clones.

v_gene: TRBV4-1
d_gene: -
j_gene: TRBJ2-5
abundance: -
CDR3nt: TGCGCCAGCAGCCAAGTTTTGCGGCAAGAGACCCAGTACTTC
CDR3aa: CASSQVLRQETQYF

v_gene: TRBV5-6
d_gene: -
j_gene: TRBJ1-1
abundance: -
CDR3nt: TGTGCCAGCAGCCCCGGACGGGCTGAAGCTTTCTTT
CDR3aa: CASSPGRAEAFF

v_gene: TRBV2
d_gene: TRBD1
j_gene: TRBJ2-7
abundance: once
CDR3nt: TGTGCCAGCAGGAGAACAGGGGGTTCGGTCGAGCAGTACTTC
CDR3aa: CASRRTGGSVEQYF

v_gene: TRBV10-3
d_gene: -
j_gene: TRBJ2-3
abundance: -
CDR3nt: TGTGCCATCAGTGCTTTAAGCGCAGATACGCAGTATTTT
CDR3aa: CAISALSADTQYF

v_gene: TRBV6-5
d_gene: -
j_gene: TRBJ2-1
abundance: -
CDR3nt: TGTGCCAGCAGTAGGGACCAGGGTGAGCAGTTCTTC
CDR3aa: CASSRDQGEQFF

v_gene: TRBV7-9
d_gene: -
j_gene: TRBJ2-1
abundance: -
CDR3nt: TGTGCCAGCATCCAAGGAGTGGGTGAGCAGTTCTTC
CDR3aa: CASIQGVGEQFF

v_gene: TRBV4-3
d_gene: -
j_gene: TRBJ2-2
abundance: -
CDR3nt: TGCGCCAGCAGCCAGGGACCGCACACCGGGGAGCTGTTTTTT
CDR3aa: CASSQGPHTGELFF

v_gene: TRBV7-9
d_gene: -
j_gene: TRBJ2-2
abundance: -
CDR3nt: TGTGCCAGCAGCTTAGACAGTCAGACCGGGGAGCTGTTTTTT
CDR3aa: CASSLDSQTGELFF

v_gene: TRBV5-1
d_gene: -
j_gene: TRBJ2-3
abundance: -
CDR3nt: TGCGCCAGCAGCTTGGACATAGATACGCAGTATTTT
CDR3aa: CASSLDIDTQYF

v_gene: TRBV11-2
d_gene: TRBD2
j_gene: TRBJ2-1
abundance: -
CDR3nt: TGTGCCAGCAGCTTAGTCTTGGTAGCGGGAGAGGCCTACAATGAGCAGTTCTTC
CDR3aa: CASSLVLVAGEAYNEQFF

v_gene: TRBV5-1
d_gene: -
j_gene: TRBJ2-1
abundance: few
CDR3nt: TGCGCCAGTCACCGGACGGACAGCTACAATGAGCAGTTCTTC
CDR3aa: CASHRTDSYNEQFF

v_gene: TRBV30
d_gene: TRBD1
j_gene: TRBJ1-5
abundance: -
CDR3nt: TGTGCCTGGAGTGCCGGGACAGGGGCTAGCAATCAGCCCCAGCATTTT
CDR3aa: CAWSAGTGASNQPQHF

v_gene: TRBV5-6
d_gene: -
j_gene: TRBJ2-5
abundance: -
CDR3nt: TGTGCCAGCAGCTCCCCGACAGTGGGGGCCCAAGAGACCCAGTACTTC
CDR3aa: CASSSPTVGAQETQYF

v_gene: TRBV10-3
d_gene: -
j_gene: TRBJ2-2
abundance: -
CDR3nt: TGTGCCATCAGTGAGTCGTTAGCAGGCAACACCGGGGAGCTGTTTTTT
CDR3aa: CAISESLAGNTGELFF

v_gene: TRBV19
d_gene: -
j_gene: TRBJ1-1
abundance: -
CDR3nt: TGTGCCAGCAGCCCGACAGGCACTGAAGCTTTCTTT
CDR3aa: CASSPTGTEAFF

v_gene: TRBV11-1
d_gene: -
j_gene: TRBJ2-7
abundance: few
CDR3nt: TGTGCCAGCAGCAATAGCGGAGCCAACGAGCAGTACTTC
CDR3aa: CASSNSGANEQYF

v_gene: TRBV6-1
d_gene: -
j_gene: TRBJ2-4
abundance: -
CDR3nt: TGTGCCAGCAGTGAGGGGGGGCGGGGACCCCACATTCAGTACTTC
CDR3aa: CASSEGGRGPHIQYF

v_gene: TRBV11-2
d_gene: -
j_gene: TRBJ2-7
abundance: -
CDR3nt: TGTGCCAGCAGCTTAGCAGTGGGTCTATTTGGTTTGGGGCGCTACGAGCAGTACTTC
CDR3aa: CASSLAVGLFGLGRYEQYF

v_gene: TRBV2
d_gene: TRBD1
j_gene: TRBJ1-1
abundance: few
CDR3nt: TGTGCCAGCAGTGAAGCAGTCGGGACAGGGGTCTACACTGAAGCTTTCTTT
CDR3aa: CASSEAVGTGVYTEAFF

v_gene: TRBV2
d_gene: -
j_gene: TRBJ1-2
abundance: -
CDR3nt: TGTGCCAGCGTCGAGACTACCTATGGCTACACCTTC
CDR3aa: CASVETTYGYTF

v_gene: TRBV7-9
d_gene: -
j_gene: TRBJ2-2
abundance: -
CDR3nt: TGTGCCAGCAGCCAGCGAGTGCCAGACACTCGGCGTTCCGGGGAGCTGTTTTTT
CDR3aa: CASSQRVPDTRRSGELFF

v_gene: TRBV10-3
d_gene: TRBD2
j_gene: TRBJ2-3
abundance: -
CDR3nt: TGTGCCATCAGGGGGGGACTAGCGGGACATACAGATACGCAGTATTTT
CDR3aa: CAIRGGLAGHTDTQYF

v_gene: TRBV7-2
d_gene: -
j_gene: TRBJ2-7
abundance: once
CDR3nt: TGTGCCAGCAGCTTAGCCTCCCCTTACGAGCAGTACTTC
CDR3aa: CASSLASPYEQYF

v_gene: TRBV9
d_gene: TRBD2
j_gene: TRBJ2-5
abundance: -
CDR3nt: TGTGCCAGCAGCGTAGGGAATAGCGGGAGTGCAGAGACCCAGTACTTC
CDR3aa: CASSVGNSGSAETQYF

v_gene: TRBV7-8
d_gene: TRBD2
j_gene: TRBJ2-2
abundance: -
CDR3nt: TGTGCCAGCAGCTTAAACGGGCTAGCGGGACACGGGGAGCTGTTTTTT
CDR3aa: CASSLNGLAGHGELFF

v_gene: TRBV4-1
d_gene: TRBD2
j_gene: TRBJ2-7
abundance: -
CDR3nt: TGCGCCAGCAGCCAAGATCTGGCTAGCGGGAGGCTCTACGAGCAGTACTTC
CDR3aa: CASSQDLASGRLYEQYF

v_gene: TRBV30
d_gene: TRBD1
j_gene: TRBJ1-1
abundance: -
CDR3nt: TGTGCCTGGAGAAAGGGACAGTACTACACTGAAGCTTTCTTT
CDR3aa: CAWRKGQYYTEAFF

v_gene: TRBV4-1
d_gene: -
j_gene: TRBJ1-1
abundance: -
CDR3nt: TGCGCCAGCAGCCAAGATCCCAGGGTGGGGACTGAAGCTTTCTTT
CDR3aa: CASSQDPRVGTEAFF

v_gene: TRBV5-6
d_gene: TRBD2
j_gene: TRBJ2-5
abundance: -
CDR3nt: TGTGCCAGCAGCTCGATCTCGGGAGGGGGGCAAGAGACCCAGTACTTC
CDR3aa: CASSSISGGGQETQYF

v_gene: TRBV18
d_gene: -
j_gene: TRBJ1-1
abundance: -
CDR3nt: TGTGCCAGCTCACCACTGGAAACTGAAGCTTTCTTT
CDR3aa: CASSPLETEAFF

v_gene: TRBV7-8
d_gene: -
j_gene: TRBJ2-6
abundance: -
CDR3nt: TGTGCCAGCAGCTTAGTTCCTCAGGGGGCCAACGTCCTGACTTTC
CDR3aa: CASSLVPQGANVLTF